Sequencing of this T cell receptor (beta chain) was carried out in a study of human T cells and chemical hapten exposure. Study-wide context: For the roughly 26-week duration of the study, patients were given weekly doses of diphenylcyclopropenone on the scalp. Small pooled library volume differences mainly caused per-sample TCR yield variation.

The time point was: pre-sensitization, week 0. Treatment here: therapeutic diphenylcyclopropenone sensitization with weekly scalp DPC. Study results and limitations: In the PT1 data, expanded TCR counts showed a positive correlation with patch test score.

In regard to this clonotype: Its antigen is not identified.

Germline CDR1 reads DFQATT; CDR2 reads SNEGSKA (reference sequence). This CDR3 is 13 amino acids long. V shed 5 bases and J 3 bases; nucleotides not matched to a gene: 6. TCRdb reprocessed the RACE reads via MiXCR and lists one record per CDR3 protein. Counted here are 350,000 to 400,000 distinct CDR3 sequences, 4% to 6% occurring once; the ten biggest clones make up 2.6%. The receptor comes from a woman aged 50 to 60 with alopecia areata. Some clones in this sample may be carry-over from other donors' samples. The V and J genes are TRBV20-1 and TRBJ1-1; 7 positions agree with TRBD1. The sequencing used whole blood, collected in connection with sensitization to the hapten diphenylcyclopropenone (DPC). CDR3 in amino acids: CSAFTGVHTEAFF. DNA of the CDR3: TGCAGTGCTTTTACAGGGGTCCACACTGAAGCTTTCTTT.